This record looks at one TCR beta chain sequence and its context. The target antigen is unknown. The CDR3 end is not reached by the read, which stops 3 residues before it; the germline J gene fills it in. This sample is drawn from a study of T cells in women clearing cervical HPV infection. Study observations and caveats: CIN3+ cases had significantly higher TCR repertoire richness than controls, but evenness did not differ.

Method: immunoSEQ multiplex PCR; TCRdb's copy keeps in-frame clones and lacks some. Its table records 35,000 to 45,000 clones. The V and J ends lost 5 bases and 9 bases, in that order; junction bases with no gene match: 9. Germline CDR1 and CDR2: SGHAT and FQNNGV. The CDR3 runs to 15 residues. The sample taken for sequencing was blood buffy coat. The receptor's source is a woman between 18 and 75 years old with a cervical HPV16 infection that either progressed to CIN3+ or cleared (not recorded which). The V call is TRBV11-2, the J call TRBJ2-1; 11 bases are a match to TRBD2. The part of the CDR3 DNA that was read is TGTGCCAGCAGCCAGTTAGCGGGGGGGCCCAGTGAG. This sequence encodes CASSQLAGGPSE. The entire CDR3 protein reads CASSQLAGGPSEQFF.